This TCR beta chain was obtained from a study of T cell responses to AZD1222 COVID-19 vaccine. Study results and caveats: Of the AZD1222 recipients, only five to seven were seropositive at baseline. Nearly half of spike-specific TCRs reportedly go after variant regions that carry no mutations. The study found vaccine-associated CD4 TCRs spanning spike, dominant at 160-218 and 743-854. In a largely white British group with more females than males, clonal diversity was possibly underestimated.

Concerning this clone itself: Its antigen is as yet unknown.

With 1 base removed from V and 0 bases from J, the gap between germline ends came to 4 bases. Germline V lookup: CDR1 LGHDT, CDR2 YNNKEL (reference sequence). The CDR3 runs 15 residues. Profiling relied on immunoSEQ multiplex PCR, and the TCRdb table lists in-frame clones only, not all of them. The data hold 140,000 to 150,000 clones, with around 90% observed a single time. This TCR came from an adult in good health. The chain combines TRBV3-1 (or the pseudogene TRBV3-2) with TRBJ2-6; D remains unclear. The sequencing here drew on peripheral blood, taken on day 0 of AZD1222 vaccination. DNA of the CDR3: TGTGCCAGCAGCCAAGGTATCTCTGGGGCCAACGTCCTGACTTTC. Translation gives CASSQGISGANVLTF.